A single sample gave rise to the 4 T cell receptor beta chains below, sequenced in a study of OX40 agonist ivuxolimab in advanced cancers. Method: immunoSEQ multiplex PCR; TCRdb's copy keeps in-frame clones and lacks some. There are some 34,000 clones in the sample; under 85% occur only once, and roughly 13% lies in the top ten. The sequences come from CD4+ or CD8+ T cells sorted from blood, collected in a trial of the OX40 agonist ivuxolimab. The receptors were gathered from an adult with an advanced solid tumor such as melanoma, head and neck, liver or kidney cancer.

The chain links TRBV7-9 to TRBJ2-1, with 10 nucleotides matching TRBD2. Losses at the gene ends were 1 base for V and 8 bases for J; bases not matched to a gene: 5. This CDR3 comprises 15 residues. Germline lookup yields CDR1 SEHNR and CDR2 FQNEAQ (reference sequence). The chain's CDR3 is CASSLDSGRTHEQFF. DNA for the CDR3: TGTGCCAGCAGCTTAGATAGCGGGAGGACCCATGAGCAGTTCTTC.

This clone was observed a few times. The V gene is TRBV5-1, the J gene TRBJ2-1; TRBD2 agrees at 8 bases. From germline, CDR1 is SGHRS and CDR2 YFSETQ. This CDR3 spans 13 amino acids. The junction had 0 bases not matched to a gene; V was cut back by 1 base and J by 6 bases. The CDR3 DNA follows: TGCGCCAGCAGCTTGCGGGAGGGCAATGAGCAGTTCTTC. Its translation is CASSLREGNEQFF. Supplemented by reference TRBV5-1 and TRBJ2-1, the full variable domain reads KAGVTQTPRYLIKTRGQQVTLSCSPISGHRSVSWYQQTPGQGLQFLFEYFSETQRNKGNFPGRFSGRQFSNSRSEMNVSTLELGDSALYLCASSLREGNEQFFGPGTRLTVL.

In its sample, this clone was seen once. The CDR3 coding sequence is TGCGCCAGCAGCCAGGCAGGGCTCCCCTTTAATGAAAAACTGTTTTTT. Encoded protein: CASSQAGLPFNEKLFF. The chain has TRBV4-1 and TRBJ1-4, with a possible D match to TRBD1 (5 bases). Trimming took off 3 bases at V and 4 bases at J, with 15 bases between the two ends. Per the germline V gene, CDR1 is MGHRA and CDR2 is YSYEKL. The CDR3 is 16 residues long.

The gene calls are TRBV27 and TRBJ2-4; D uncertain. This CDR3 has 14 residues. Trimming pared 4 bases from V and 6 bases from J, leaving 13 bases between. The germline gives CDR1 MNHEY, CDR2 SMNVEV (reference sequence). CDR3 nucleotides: TGTGCCAGCAGTTCTTCCTCGACTGTAAACATTCAGTACTTC. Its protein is CASSSSSTVNIQYF.